The 27 T cell receptor beta chains below all came from one sample that was sequenced in a study of immune characterization of retroperitoneal liposarcoma. Via MiXCR, TCRdb re-called the PCR reads, giving one row per CDR3 protein. Of roughly 20,000 distinct CDR3 sequences listed, 35% to 40% are singletons. Material: blood. The receptor source for this set is a male donor with retroperitoneal liposarcoma.

This clonotype was found many times. The J gene is TRBJ2-1, the V gene TRBV7-3; perhaps TRBD2 as D (6 bases). Per germline, CDR1 SGHTA and CDR2 FQGTGA. The CDR3 sequence is 13 residues long. The ends were cut back, 5 bases at V and 13 bases at J, with 18 bases in the middle. CDR3 sequence reads: CASSRLDQETQFF. The CDR3 nucleotides are TGTGCCAGCAGCCGACTAGACCAAGAGACCCAGTTCTTC.

This clonotype counts as medium-sized. V usage is TRBV6-1 and J usage is TRBJ2-1; 7 bases align to TRBD2. The V gene's germline CDR1 is MNHNS and CDR2 SASEGT. The trim removed 5 bases at V and 13 bases at J, leaving 14 bases unmatched. The CDR3 sequence is 14 residues long. The chain's CDR3 is CASSSGIAKNIQFF. In DNA form, the CDR3 reads TGTGCCAGCAGTAGCGGGATAGCCAAAAACATTCAGTTCTTC.

This clonotype appeared a few times. This chain connects TRBV27 to TRBJ1-2; 8 bases map to TRBD1. Germline CDR1 MNHEY, CDR2 SMNVEV (reference sequence). The CDR3 has 14 residues. V was clipped by 5 bases and J by 0 bases; unmatched bases: 2. Written as DNA, the CDR3 is TGTGCCAGCAGTCCGGACAGGGCTAACTATGGCTACACCTTC. Its translation is CASSPDRANYGYTF.

This clonotype has just a few counts. This chain joins TRBV6-6 and TRBJ2-1; 8 bases are a match to TRBD2. The end of the DNA aligns better with TRBJ2-7, so the J call may be wrong. Per germline, CDR1 MNHNY and CDR2 SVGAGI (reference sequence). The length of the CDR3 is 15 residues. CDR3 sequence reads: CASSYTSGFFDEQYF. CDR3 DNA sequence: TGTGCCAGCAGTTACACTAGCGGCTTTTTCGATGAGCAGTACTTC.

The genes are TRBV7-2 and TRBJ2-5, with 7 bases that match TRBD1. Judging by the DNA end, TRBJ2-1 fits better; the J call may be wrong. Germline V gene sequence: CDR1 SGHTA, CDR2 FQGNSA. This CDR3 spans 16 amino acids. The CDR3 DNA sequence: TGTGCCAGCAGTTTCCCCTTGGGGCCAGGGGGCAATGAGCAGTTCTTC. It codes for CASSFPLGPGGNEQFF.

By proportion, this clonotype is medium-sized (0.01 to 0.1%). The CDR3 sequence: CASSLGAGANEQYF. The CDR3 DNA reads as TGTGCCAGCAGCTTGGGGGCAGGGGCAAACGAGCAGTACTTC. The chain links TRBV7-6 to TRBJ2-1; maybe TRBD1 (6 bases). The better agreement between TRBJ2-7 and the DNA end casts doubt on the J call. The CDR3 is 14 residues long. The germline CDR1 and CDR2 sequences are SGHVS and FNYEAQ.

This clonotype has ten or more counts. The V and J genes are TRBV7-2 and TRBJ2-6, with a possible D match to TRBD1 (6 bases). This CDR3 region has 16 residues. The germline CDR1 and CDR2 sequences are SGHTA and FQGNSA. The V end was cut by 0 bases, the J end by 2 bases, with 8 bases between. CDR3 amino acids: CASSLATGTGANVLTF. DNA of the CDR3: TGTGCCAGCAGCTTAGCCACAGGGACTGGGGCCAACGTCCTGACTTTC.

In its sample, this clonotype ranks as large. The chain recombines TRBV6-1 with TRBJ2-1, with TRBD2 identical over 7 bases. Germline loops: CDR1 MNHNS, CDR2 SASEGT. Unmatched junction bases numbered 16, after V lost 5 bases and J lost 9 bases. CDR3 length equals 16 residues. CDR3 region: CASSWSKGGSVSEQFF. DNA of the CDR3: TGTGCCAGCAGTTGGTCCAAGGGCGGGAGCGTCAGTGAGCAGTTCTTC.

By sample share, this clonotype is medium-sized (0.01 to 0.1%). The chain recombines TRBV27 with TRBJ2-1; 7 bases are shared with TRBD1. The CDR3 is 13 amino acids. J was trimmed by 5 bases and V by 5 bases; bases with no gene match: 3. From germline, CDR1 is MNHEY and CDR2 SMNVEV (reference sequence). This CDR3 reads CASSPGQDNEQFF. As DNA, the CDR3 is TGTGCCAGCAGTCCAGGACAGGACAATGAGCAGTTCTTC.

Within the sample, this clonotype is medium-sized. This sequence joins TRBV7-8 and TRBJ2-1; 11 bases map to TRBD2. V lost 6 bases to trimming and J lost 10 bases; unmatched junction nucleotides: 14. The length of the CDR3 is 16 residues. Germline CDR1 SGHVS, CDR2 FQNEAQ. DNA for the CDR3: TGTGCCAGCAGGATGTACACTAGCGGGAGAATCTACGAGCAGTTCTTC. It specifies CASRMYTSGRIYEQFF.

This clonotype was recorded many times. The rearrangement joins TRBV6-1 to TRBJ2-1, with 10 positions matching TRBD1. The end of the DNA is better explained by TRBJ2-7, so the J call may be wrong. CDR1 and CDR2 (germline): MNHNS, SASEGT. The CDR3 contains 15 residues. CDR3 DNA sequence: TGTGCCAGCAGTCTAGTCGACAGGGGGCAGAACGAGCAGTACTTC. It yields the protein CASSLVDRGQNEQYF.

This clonotype was seen only a few times. This sequence joins TRBV12-3 or TRBV12-4 and TRBJ1-1; 9 bases fit TRBD1. This CDR3 has 13 amino acids. The ends lost 6 bases at V and 6 bases at J; junction bases unmatched: 5. For the CDR3, the DNA is TGTGCCAGCAGCAAACAGGGGGCGTCTGAAGCTTTCTTT. Its translation is CASSKQGASEAFF.

The table lists this clonotype with many counts. The genes are TRBV6-6 and TRBJ2-5; D remains ambiguous. This CDR3 has 13 amino acids. Germline V gene sequence: CDR1 MNHNY, CDR2 SVGAGI (reference sequence). The V gene lost 5 bases and the J gene lost 0 bases, with 7 bases spanning the gap. CDR3 nucleotides: TGTGCCAGCAGTCCCATGTACCAAGAGACCCAGTACTTC. It encodes CASSPMYQETQYF.

CDR3 in DNA: TGTGCCAGCAGCTACTTGGGGGCGGGGGAGACCCAGTACTTC. Protein product: CASSYLGAGETQYF. V usage is TRBV7-2 and J usage is TRBJ2-5; either TRBD1 or TRBD2 may fit D (6 bases each). The V end lost 4 bases, the J end lost 5 bases, and 14 bases lay between the germline ends. Germline values: CDR1 SGHTA, CDR2 FQGNSA. The CDR3 totals 14 residues.

This chain uses TRBV10-3 with TRBJ1-3; TRBD1 might be the D (5 bases). V was pared by 7 bases and J by 4 bases, with 14 bases between. CDR3 size: 14 residues. Germline V gene data show CDR1 as ENHRY and CDR2 as SYGVKD. CDR3 sequence reads: CAIKGTKVGNTIYF. CDR3 DNA: TGTGCCATCAAGGGGACTAAAGTCGGAAACACCATATATTTT.

This clonotype is deemed medium-sized. For the CDR3, the DNA is TGTGCCAGCAGCCCATCTAGCGGGAGGGCCTACGAGCAGTTCTTC. Translation gives CASSPSSGRAYEQFF. The rearrangement joins TRBV7-2 to TRBJ2-1; the match to TRBD2 covers 12 bases. V shed 5 bases, J shed 10 bases, and the junction held 9 bases outside the gene matches. The CDR3 spans 15 residues. The germline V gene encodes CDR1 SGHTA and CDR2 FQGNSA.

This clonotype is classed as medium-sized (0.01 to 0.1%). V gene TRBV6-5 combines with J gene TRBJ2-5, with a tentative D call TRBD1 (5 bases). The V end was cut by 0 bases, the J end by 6 bases, with 14 bases between. In germline, CDR1 is MNHEY, CDR2 SVGAGI. This CDR3 comprises 15 residues. The CDR3, as DNA: TGTGCCAGCAGTTACTCGACTTCGGACAATAAGACCCAGTACTTC. Amino acids: CASSYSTSDNKTQYF.

The sample holds many counts of this clonotype. The chain joins TRBV7-2 to TRBJ1-1, with D tentatively TRBD1 (5 bases). Germline V gene sequence: CDR1 SGHTA, CDR2 FQGNSA. The CDR3 runs to 15 residues. Between the trimmed V and J ends, which lost 5 bases and 3 bases, there was a span of 16 bases. The chain's CDR3 is CASSLYGGADTEAFF. The DNA of the CDR3 is TGTGCCAGCAGCCTTTACGGAGGGGCTGACACTGAAGCTTTCTTT.

V and J are TRBV6-6 and TRBJ2-1; D is perhaps TRBD1 or TRBD2 (6 bases each). The J call may be mistaken, given a closer DNA end match to TRBJ2-5. The CDR3 length is 15 residues. Germline-derived CDR1 and CDR2 are MNHNY and SVGAGI (reference sequence). The CDR3 is CASSYSGGRKETQYF. For the CDR3, the DNA is TGTGCCAGCAGTTACTCAGGGGGGCGAAAAGAGACCCAGTACTTC.

This clonotype is categorized as medium-sized. The chain joins TRBV12-3 or TRBV12-4 to TRBJ2-6; D not certain. CDR3 length: 14 residues. Trimming stripped 3 bases from V and 2 bases from J, with 5 bases between. CDR3 sequence: CASSLDTGANVLTF. CDR3 nucleotides: TGTGCCAGCAGTTTGGATACTGGGGCCAACGTCCTGACTTTC.

This clonotype was seen many times. CDR3 in amino acids: CASSLSQGARDEQFF. The CDR3 DNA sequence: TGTGCCAGCAGTTTAAGCCAGGGGGCGCGAGACGAGCAGTTCTTC. This chain joins TRBV12-3 or TRBV12-4 and TRBJ2-1, with 8 bases that match TRBD1. V lost 2 bases, J lost 10 bases, and 10 bases stayed unmatched. This CDR3 spans 15 amino acids.

This clonotype was observed a few times. This chain joins TRBV7-8 and TRBJ2-1, with TRBD2 identical over 9 bases. The J call may not be correct, given that the DNA end is closer to TRBJ2-7. Germline assignment: CDR1 SGHVS and CDR2 FQNEAQ. There are 16 residues in the CDR3. CDR3 protein: CASSLSRGSGSPAQYF. CDR3 DNA sequence: TGTGCCAGCAGCTTAAGCAGGGGTAGCGGGAGCCCCGCGCAGTACTTC.

The J gene is TRBJ1-2, the V gene TRBV7-8; no clear D. Trimming took off 2 bases at V and 8 bases at J, with 12 bases between the two ends. This CDR3 region has 13 residues. The germline V gene has CDR1 SGHVS and CDR2 FQNEAQ. CDR3 in DNA: TGTGCCAGCAGCTTAACCCAATCGGGGGGCTACACCTTC. This encodes CASSLTQSGGYTF.

By share of the sample, this clonotype is medium-sized. The genes are TRBV6-1 and TRBJ2-2, with 8 bases aligning to TRBD2. Trimming cost V 7 bases and J 2 bases; bases outside gene matches: 6. CDR1 is MNHNS, CDR2 SASEGT, per germline. There are 15 residues in the CDR3. CDR3 bases: TGTGCCAGCATACGGGCGGGGGGAAACACCGGGGAGCTGTTTTTT. Translating it yields CASIRAGGNTGELFF.

This clonotype is categorized as medium-sized. CDR3 in amino acids: CASSLESVVVWETQFF. For the CDR3, the DNA is TGTGCCAGCAGCTTAGAGAGCGTAGTGGTCTGGGAGACCCAGTTCTTC. V usage is TRBV7-2 and J usage is TRBJ2-1; tentatively, D is TRBD2 (5 bases). The CDR3 totals 16 residues. V was pared by 1 base and J by 13 bases, with 23 bases between. Germline CDR1 reads SGHTA; CDR2 reads FQGNSA.

The J gene is TRBJ2-3, the V gene TRBV6-1; D is uncertain. The V end was cut by 8 bases, the J end by 5 bases, with 14 bases between. Germline lookup yields CDR1 MNHNS and CDR2 SASEGT. This CDR3 region has 13 residues. CDR3 nucleotide sequence: TGTGCCAGCTTTTCACGGCGCGGAGATACGCAGTATTTT. Translation: CASFSRRGDTQYF.

This clonotype was seen repeatedly, ten times or more. The chain recombines TRBV27 with TRBJ2-3; 10 bases agree with TRBD2. Germline CDR1 reads MNHEY; CDR2 reads SMNVEV (reference sequence). The CDR3 loop spans 15 amino acids. CDR3 nucleotide sequence: TGTGCTACAGCTCCCCTAGCGGGAGTGGCAGATACGCAGTATTTT. This sequence encodes CATAPLAGVADTQYF.